A selection of T cell receptor beta chains follows, all from one sample in a study of cytomegalovirus exposure and HLA in healthy donors. TCRdb keeps only in-frame clones here, not all; method: immunoSEQ multiplex PCR. The data contain under 200,000 clones, around 80% of them singletons. The specimen sequenced was PBMCs. All receptors derive from a girl between 5 and 17 years old in good health and CMV-seropositive. CDR3s include the opening cysteine and the closing phenylalanine or tryptophan. D genes are given only for firm matches. The listing skips clone size in some rows; elsewhere it reads once, few, many or a size class.

d_call j_call v_call clone_size cdr3_aa cdr3_nt
- TRBJ2-7 TRBV9 few CASSVRGERNEQYF TGTGCCAGCAGCGTCCGCGGGGAGAGGAACGAGCAGTACTTC
TRBD1 TRBJ1-5 TRBV2 - CASSNSGQGGQPQHF TGTGCCAGCAGTAATAGCGGACAGGGCGGCCAGCCCCAGCATTTT
TRBD1 TRBJ2-1 TRBV19 once CASRVTGTVRNEQFF TGTGCCAGTAGGGTGACGGGGACAGTCCGAAATGAGCAGTTCTTC
- TRBJ2-2 TRBV30 - CAWTGFDTGELFF TGTGCCTGGACGGGGTTCGACACCGGGGAGCTGTTTTTT
- TRBJ1-2 TRBV6-1 - CASRKTDTYGYTF TGTGCCAGCCGTAAGACGGACACTTATGGCTACACCTTC
- TRBJ1-1 TRBV18 - CASSPQGTEAFF TGTGCCAGCTCACCCCAGGGCACTGAAGCTTTCTTT
- TRBJ1-5 TRBV11-3 - CASSSSGEGGQPQHF TGTGCCAGCAGCTCTTCGGGGGAAGGAGGTCAGCCCCAGCATTTT
TRBD1 TRBJ1-2 TRBV5-4 - CASSHGTAGYYGYTF TGTGCCAGCAGCCACGGGACAGCAGGGTACTATGGCTACACCTTC
- TRBJ1-3 TRBV2 - CASSDSRVGNTIYF TGTGCCAGCAGTGATTCCAGGGTCGGAAACACCATATATTTT
- TRBJ2-3 TRBV9 once CASSVTSQDTQYF TGTGCCAGCAGCGTTACGTCCCAGGATACGCAGTATTTT
- TRBJ1-4 TRBV19 - CASSTQGRTNEKLFF TGTGCCAGTAGTACCCAGGGGCGGACTAATGAAAAACTGTTTTTT
- TRBJ2-5 TRBV28 - CASSENMVASQETQYF TGTGCCAGCAGTGAAAACATGGTAGCCTCCCAAGAGACCCAGTACTTC
- TRBJ2-7 TRBV27 - CASSSTEGLSYEQYF TGTGCCAGCAGTTCAACCGAGGGACTTTCATACGAGCAGTACTTC
TRBD1 TRBJ1-2 TRBV6-5 - CASSSPGGRGYTF TGTGCCAGCAGTTCTCCAGGGGGCCGGGGCTACACCTTC
TRBD1 TRBJ1-2 TRBV29-1 - CSVEGQGFYGYTF TGCAGCGTTGAGGGACAGGGGTTCTATGGCTACACCTTC
- TRBJ2-3 TRBV9 - CASSPRGPHTDTQYF TGTGCCAGCAGCCCTCGAGGTCCTCACACTGATACGCAGTATTTT
- TRBJ2-3 TRBV10-3 - CASGSGGDDGHTQYF TGTGCCAGCGGATCGGGGGGCGATGATGGCCATACGCAGTATTTT
TRBD2 TRBJ2-3 TRBV28 - CASSTSGGAFEGSVDTQYF TGTGCCAGCAGTACTAGCGGGGGGGCCTTTGAAGGTAGTGTAGATACGCAGTATTTT
TRBD2 TRBJ2-1 TRBV7-2 - CASSSRGAVNEQFF TGTGCCAGCAGCTCGCGGGGGGCCGTCAATGAGCAGTTCTTC
- TRBJ2-5 TRBV10-3 - CAVGGLSGQETQYF TGTGCCGTGGGGGGTCTCAGCGGACAAGAGACCCAGTACTTC
- TRBJ2-6 TRBV7-3 - CASSQVGRGLSGANVLTF TGTGCCAGCAGCCAGGTGGGGAGGGGGTTGAGCGGGGCCAACGTCCTGACTTTC
- TRBJ1-1 TRBV10-3 - CAITQGNVGTEAFF TGTGCCATCACCCAGGGCAATGTTGGTACTGAAGCTTTCTTT
- TRBJ1-2 TRBV18 once CASSPANGGANYGYTF TGTGCCAGCTCACCGGCGAACGGTGGGGCAAACTATGGCTACACCTTC
TRBD2 TRBJ2-3 TRBV25-1 - CASSASGGADTQYF TGTGCCAGCAGTGCTAGCGGGGGGGCAGATACGCAGTATTTT
TRBD1 TRBJ2-7 TRBV28 once CASSLRTGSVYEQYF TGTGCCAGCAGTTTGCGGACAGGGTCAGTATACGAGCAGTACTTC
- TRBJ2-2 TRBV27 - CASSSLGPTGELFF TGTGCCAGCAGTTCACTCGGTCCCACCGGGGAGCTGTTTTTT
TRBD1 TRBJ1-2 TRBV18 - CASSPGGDAYGYTF TGTGCCAGCTCCCCAGGGGGGGACGCCTATGGCTACACCTTC